Sequencing of this TCR beta chain was carried out in a study of identical twins. TCRdb reanalysed the 5' RACE reads using MiXCR and keeps one entry per CDR3 protein. This repertoire shows 550,000 to 700,000 distinct CDR3 sequences, 21% found once; its top ten account for 4.3%. This clonotype has a count of ten or more. These records were also assigned to another study, of T cells expressing NK-cell markers. That work adds: Seven of the eight sequenced donors were HCMV-seropositive; one was seronegative.

Sequenced: PBMCs. The clonotype was recovered from a woman aged 18-35 years in good health.

This CDR3 is CASSLSTGYEQYF. In DNA, the CDR3 is TGTGCCAGCAGCCTGTCAACAGGCTACGAGCAGTACTTC. This sequence joins TRBV7-9 and TRBJ2-7, with a tentative D call TRBD1 (5 bases). This CDR3 is 13 amino acids long. V gave up 5 bases and J gave up 3 bases, with 11 bases separating them. Germline CDR1 reads SEHNR; CDR2 reads FQNEAQ (reference sequence).